The 32 T cell receptor beta chains reported below all come from one sample, sequenced in a study of blood T cell repertoires in COVID-19. Profiled with immunoSEQ multiplex PCR; TCRdb holds only in-frame clones, not every one. The repertoire holds tens of thousands of clones, with roughly 84% as singletons. Source material: peripheral blood. The receptor set was obtained from a man aged 60-69 years with acute or convalescent COVID-19.

The chain combines TRBV21-1 with TRBJ2-7; the DNA was not compared with TRBD1, the D call given in the table. TRBV21-1 is tagged as a pseudogene. There are 14 residues in the CDR3. In nucleotides, the CDR3 is TGTGCCAGCAGCAACCCGTGGCAGGGCTACGAGCAGTACTTC. Its protein is CASSNPWQGYEQYF.

In its sample, this clone was seen a few times. The rearrangement links TRBV5-6 to TRBJ1-1, with 7 nucleotides matching TRBD1. The CDR3 loop spans 15 amino acids. Germline V lookup: CDR1 SGHDT, CDR2 YYEEEE. V lost 2 bases and J lost 5; bases outside the gene matches: 9. The DNA of the CDR3 is TGTGCCAGCAGCTTTCTCGACAGGGAAGTGACTGAAGCTTTCTTT. This sequence encodes CASSFLDREVTEAFF.

V and J are TRBV11-2 and TRBJ2-5; 7 bases match TRBD2. The CDR3 sequence is 15 residues long. With 2 bases clipped from V and 1 base from J, the junction kept 4 bases outside the gene matches. Germline V CDR1 and CDR2: SGHAT, FQNNGV. The CDR3 sequence is CASSLRLAVQETQYF. The CDR3 coding sequence is TGTGCCAGCAGCTTAAGGCTAGCGGTCCAAGAGACCCAGTACTTC.

CDR3 DNA sequence: TGTGCCAGCAGTCCCCCCGGGTTTGAAAAACTGTTTTTT. Amino acids: CASSPPGFEKLFF. V gene TRBV6-5 combines with J gene TRBJ1-4; unclear D gene. The CDR3 covers 13 residues. Between the trimmed V and J ends, which lost 5 bases and 7 bases, there was a span of 11 bases. In germline, CDR1 is MNHEY, CDR2 SVGAGI.

This clone was seen a few times. The V and J genes are TRBV7-2 and TRBJ1-5; D is unresolved. V gave up 3 bases and J gave up 0 bases, with 12 bases separating them. This CDR3 is 16 amino acids long. The germline V gene has CDR1 SGHTA and CDR2 FQGNSA. The CDR3 protein is CASSFRGGFSNQPQHF. The CDR3 DNA reads as TGTGCCAGCAGCTTTCGTGGTGGCTTTAGCAATCAGCCCCAGCATTTT.

This clone was picked up a small number of times. The chain carries TRBV28 and TRBJ1-6; TRBD1 might be the D (5 bases). V was shortened by 3 bases and J by 9 bases, with 6 bases between the two germline ends. In germline, CDR1 is MDHEN, CDR2 SYDVKM. This CDR3 is 12 amino acids long. The CDR3 sequence is CASSFGGSPLHF. The CDR3 DNA sequence: TGTGCCAGCAGTTTCGGGGGTTCACCCCTCCACTTT.

This sequence joins TRBV5-1 and TRBJ2-3; 9 nucleotides align to TRBD1. Germline CDR1 and CDR2: SGHRS and YFSETQ. This CDR3 is 16 amino acids long. Trimming at V came to 3 bases and at J to 5 bases, leaving 10 bases not matched to a gene. CDR3 protein: CASSSGQGWRGDTQYF. Here the CDR3 DNA reads TGCGCCAGCAGCTCGGGACAGGGCTGGAGAGGAGATACGCAGTATTTT.

The V gene is TRBV18, the J gene TRBJ2-7, with 8 bases matching TRBD2. This CDR3 is built from 13 residues. The germline V gene has CDR1 KGHSH and CDR2 LQKENI. V dropped 3 bases and J dropped 8; count of bases not matched to a gene: 6. CDR3 bases: TGTGCCAGCTCACCGTTAGCGGGGCCCCAGCAGTACTTC. Translation: CASSPLAGPQQYF.

This clone came up once. V and J are TRBV6-4 and TRBJ2-2, with a weak D call TRBD2 (6 bases). This CDR3 region has 15 residues. V lost 2 bases to trimming and J lost 4 bases, with 11 bases between them. The germline V gene encodes CDR1 MRHNA and CDR2 SNTAGT. The CDR3 loop is CASSDRYGGTGELFF. The CDR3 DNA reads TGTGCCAGCAGTGACCGTTACGGGGGCACCGGGGAGCTGTTTTTT.

The J gene is TRBJ1-6, the V gene TRBV2; the D gene is possibly TRBD1 (5 bases). Germline V CDR1 and CDR2: SNHLY, FYNNEI. Trimming shortened V by 6 bases and J by 8 bases, and 8 bases separated the two germline ends. The length of the CDR3 is 12 residues. CDR3 DNA sequence: TGTGCCAGCAGGACAGATGATTCACCCCTCCACTTT. As protein: CASRTDDSPLHF.

The chain combines TRBV27 with TRBJ1-6; D not resolved. Per the germline V gene, CDR1 is MNHEY and CDR2 is SMNVEV (reference sequence). Trimming removed 6 bases from V and 0 bases from J, with 6 bases in between. The CDR3 spans 14 residues. CDR3 bases: TGTGCCAGCAGCCATAGCTCCTATAATTCACCCCTCCACTTT. This translates into CASSHSSYNSPLHF.

This clone has only a few counts. This chain uses TRBV3-1 (or the pseudogene TRBV3-2) with TRBJ1-6, with D tentatively TRBD1 (6 bases). Germline loops: CDR1 LGHDT, CDR2 YNNKEL (reference sequence). This CDR3 has 14 amino acids. V was cut by 6 bases and J by 10 bases, with 16 bases left in between. The CDR3 bases are TGTGCCAGCAGTTTACAGGGCGTCACATCACCCCTCCACTTT. Its protein product is CASSLQGVTSPLHF.

There are a few counts of this clone. This chain links TRBV30 with TRBJ2-1; D unresolved. The germline V and J ends were trimmed by 7 bases and 1 base, with 14 bases remaining between them. CDR1 is GTSNPN and CDR2 is SVGIG in the germline V gene (reference sequence). The CDR3 contains 14 residues. CDR3 DNA sequence: TGTGCCTTATTAAATGAGAGGTCCTACAATGAGCAGTTCTTC. Translating it yields CALLNERSYNEQFF.

CDR3 coding DNA: TGTGCCAGCAGCCGGGACAGGGGCGCCAAAAACATTCAGTACTTC. Its translation is CASSRDRGAKNIQYF. This sequence joins TRBV6-2 or TRBV6-3 and TRBJ2-4; 10 bases align to TRBD1. Trimming removed 6 bases from V and 1 base from J; junction bases left unmatched: 3. Germline V gene sequence: CDR1 MNHEY, CDR2 SVGEGT. The CDR3 runs to 15 residues.

CDR3 loop: CASSIRTGDGYTF. The CDR3 DNA reads TGCGCCAGCAGCATCCGGACCGGGGATGGCTACACCTTC. The chain joins TRBV5-1 to TRBJ1-2; D unclear. Trimming shortened V by 4 bases and J by 6 bases, and 13 bases separated the two germline ends. This CDR3 region has 13 residues. Germline V gene data show CDR1 as SGHRS and CDR2 as YFSETQ.

V is TRBV29-1 and J is TRBJ1-2, with D possibly being TRBD1 (6 bases). V was shortened by 7 bases and J by 1 base, with 19 bases between the two germline ends. The CDR3 is 15 amino acids. From germline, CDR1 is SQVTM and CDR2 ANQGSEA. The chain's CDR3 is CSAINTGFGNYGYTF. For the CDR3, the DNA is TGCAGCGCAATAAACACAGGGTTTGGTAACTATGGCTACACCTTC.

V gene TRBV9 combines with J gene TRBJ1-1, with TRBD1 matching over 7 bases. Germline CDR1 SGDLS, CDR2 YYNGEE. There are 17 residues in the CDR3. The J segment lost 2 bases and the V segment lost 0 bases, leaving 10 bases of the junction unmatched. This CDR3 is CASSVADRVNVNTEAFF. CDR3 bases: TGTGCCAGCAGCGTAGCTGACAGGGTGAATGTAAACACTGAAGCTTTCTTT.

The gene calls are TRBV7-2 and TRBJ1-6, with a possible D match to TRBD1 (6 bases). Germline CDR1 and CDR2: SGHTA and FQGNSA. This CDR3 region has 15 residues. V gave up 5 bases and J gave up 7 bases, with 15 bases separating them. The chain's CDR3 is CASSPVGHRNSPLHF. CDR3 bases: TGTGCCAGCAGCCCGGTGGGACACCGAAATTCACCCCTCCACTTT.

The V and J genes are TRBV3-1 (or the pseudogene TRBV3-2) and TRBJ1-2; D may be TRBD1 (5 bases). Looked up from germline, CDR1 is LGHDT and CDR2 is YNNKEL (reference sequence). The CDR3 consists of 14 residues. Trimming took 4 bases from V and 7 from J, leaving 16 bases between them. The CDR3 reads CASSPSSAGIGYTF. The DNA for the CDR3 is TGTGCCAGCAGCCCGAGCAGTGCAGGGATTGGCTACACCTTC.

The rearrangement uses TRBV18 and TRBJ1-1, with TRBD1 matching over 10 bases. This CDR3 has 15 residues. Per the germline V gene, CDR1 is KGHSH and CDR2 is LQKENI. V lost 2 bases and J lost 1; bases outside the gene matches: 1. The CDR3 loop is CASSPGDRGNTEAFF. DNA of the CDR3: TGTGCCAGCTCACCAGGGGACAGGGGGAACACTGAAGCTTTCTTT.

The rearrangement links TRBV6-5 to TRBJ1-6, with TRBD1 identical over 7 bases. The CDR3 contains 15 residues. V gave up 4 bases and J gave up 6 bases; unmatched junction bases: 6. Germline V CDR1 and CDR2: MNHEY, SVGAGI. The CDR3 coding sequence is TGTGCCAGCAGTTTCAGTGGGACAGCTAATTCACCCCTCCACTTT. Its protein is CASSFSGTANSPLHF.

In nucleotides, the CDR3 is TGTGCCAGCAGCTTCCGCCAGGCAAACACTGAAGCTTTCTTT. It codes for CASSFRQANTEAFF. The chain is built from TRBV5-6 and TRBJ1-1; the D is unclear. V was trimmed by 2 bases and J by 2 bases, leaving 10 bases between them. In germline, CDR1 is SGHDT, CDR2 YYEEEE. This CDR3 comprises 14 residues.

This clone was counted only a few times. The chain joins TRBV4-1 to TRBJ2-3, with TRBD2 matching over 9 bases. With V trimmed by 0 bases and J by 0 bases, 7 bases remained unmatched. The CDR3 length is 18 residues. Germline V lookup: CDR1 MGHRA, CDR2 YSYEKL. CDR3 loop: CASSQDQRGARSTDTQYF. CDR3 nucleotide sequence: TGCGCCAGCAGCCAAGACCAGCGGGGGGCGAGGAGCACAGATACGCAGTATTTT.

The chain carries TRBV18 and TRBJ1-5; 7 bases agree with TRBD1. Germline V gene data show CDR1 as KGHSH and CDR2 as LQKENI. V lost 4 bases and J lost 7; bases outside the gene matches: 13. This CDR3 spans 16 amino acids. The CDR3 DNA sequence: TGTGCCAGCTCACAAGCGGCAGGGGGGAACGGCCAGCCCCAGCATTTT. Encoded protein: CASSQAAGGNGQPQHF.

The CDR3 sequence: CASTRSGGAVTGELFF. CDR3 bases: TGCGCCAGCACCCGGAGCGGGGGGGCCGTCACCGGGGAGCTGTTTTTT. The genes are TRBV5-1 and TRBJ2-2, with 10 bases identical to TRBD2. Germline V gene lookup returns CDR1 SGHRS and CDR2 YFSETQ. CDR3 size: 16 residues. The J segment lost 4 bases and the V segment lost 6 bases, leaving 9 bases of the junction unmatched.

J is TRBJ2-3 and V is TRBV5-4; TRBD2 aligns across 16 bases. V was pared by 4 bases and J by 5 bases, with 4 bases of the junction left unmatched. CDR1 and CDR2 (germline): SGHNT, YYREEE (reference sequence). This CDR3 region has 16 residues. The chain's CDR3 is CASSPGLAGGQDTQYF. The CDR3 DNA is TGTGCCAGCAGCCCGGGACTAGCGGGGGGGCAAGATACGCAGTATTTT.

This chain joins TRBV3-1 (or the pseudogene TRBV3-2) and TRBJ2-7, with 10 bases aligning to TRBD1. Germline CDR1 reads LGHDT; CDR2 reads YNNKEL (reference sequence). CDR3 length equals 15 residues. The junction had 1 base not matched to a gene; V was cut back by 2 bases and J by 0 bases. For the CDR3, the DNA is TGTGCCAGCAGCCAATGGACAGGGGGCTCCTACGAGCAGTACGTC. It codes for CASSQWTGGSYEQYV.

This sequence joins TRBV19 and TRBJ2-5; 10 bases align to TRBD1. CDR3 length equals 15 residues. V lost 6 bases and J lost 5; bases outside the gene matches: 9. Germline values: CDR1 LNHDA, CDR2 SQIVND (reference sequence). Here the CDR3 DNA reads TGTGCCAGTAGACCCGGACAGGGGGAGTGGGAGACCCAGTACTTC. This codes for CASRPGQGEWETQYF.

This chain connects TRBV11-2 to TRBJ1-5; D perhaps matches TRBD1 (5 bases). Germline V gene sequence: CDR1 SGHAT, CDR2 FQNNGV. The CDR3 extends over 13 amino acids. Deletions cut 3 bases from V and 3 bases from J, with 6 bases between. CDR3 in DNA: TGTGCCAGCAGCTTGGACAACAATCAGCCCCAGCATTTT. This sequence encodes CASSLDNNQPQHF.

This chain links TRBV6-2 or TRBV6-3 with TRBJ1-2; the D gene is possibly TRBD1 (6 bases). The CDR3 contains 14 residues. The germline CDR1 and CDR2 sequences are MNHEY and SVGEGT. Trimming pared 4 bases from V and 8 bases from J, leaving 17 bases between. In nucleotides, the CDR3 is TGTGCCAGCAGTTTTTTCCGGGGGGCAAACGGCTACACCTTC. Its translation is CASSFFRGANGYTF.

J is TRBJ1-1 and V is TRBV7-8; TRBD1 aligns across 10 bases. Germline trimming cut 2 bases from V and 8 bases from J; bases unmatched to any gene: 5. Germline-derived CDR1 and CDR2 are SGHVS and FQNEAQ. CDR3 length equals 14 residues. CDR3 residues: CASSLKGTGAEAFF. DNA for the CDR3: TGTGCCAGCAGCTTAAAGGGGACAGGGGCCGAAGCTTTCTTT.

As to this clone: This CDR3 is also generated by other DNA sequences in the sample. The gene calls are TRBV9 and TRBJ2-2; 10 bases fit TRBD1. V shed 0 bases and J 6 bases; nucleotides not matched to a gene: 5. CDR3 length: 16 amino acids. CDR1 SGDLS and CDR2 YYNGEE come from the germline V gene. CDR3 region: CASSVGWGQGSGELFF. The CDR3 DNA follows: TGTGCCAGCAGCGTAGGGTGGGGACAGGGGTCCGGGGAGCTGTTTTTT. Variable domain in full (rest from reference TRBV9 and TRBJ2-2): DSGVTQTPKHLITATGQRVTLRCSPRSGDLSVYWYQQSLDQGLQFLIQYYNGEERAKGNILERFSAQQFPDLHSELNLSSLELGDSALYFCASSVGWGQGSGELFFGEGSRLTVL.